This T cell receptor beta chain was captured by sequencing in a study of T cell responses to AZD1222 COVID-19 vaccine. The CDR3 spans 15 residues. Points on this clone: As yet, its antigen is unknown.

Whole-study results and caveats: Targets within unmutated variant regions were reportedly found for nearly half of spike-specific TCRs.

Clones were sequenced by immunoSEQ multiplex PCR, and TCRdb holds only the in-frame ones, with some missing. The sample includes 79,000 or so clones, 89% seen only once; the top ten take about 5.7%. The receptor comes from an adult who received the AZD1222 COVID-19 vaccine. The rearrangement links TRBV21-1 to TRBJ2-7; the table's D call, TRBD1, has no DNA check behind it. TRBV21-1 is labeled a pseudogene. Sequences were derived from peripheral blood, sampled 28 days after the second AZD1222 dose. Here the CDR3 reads CASSKVGRGLYEQYV. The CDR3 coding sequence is TGTGCCAGCAGCAAAGTCGGCAGGGGGCTTTACGAGCAGTACGTC.